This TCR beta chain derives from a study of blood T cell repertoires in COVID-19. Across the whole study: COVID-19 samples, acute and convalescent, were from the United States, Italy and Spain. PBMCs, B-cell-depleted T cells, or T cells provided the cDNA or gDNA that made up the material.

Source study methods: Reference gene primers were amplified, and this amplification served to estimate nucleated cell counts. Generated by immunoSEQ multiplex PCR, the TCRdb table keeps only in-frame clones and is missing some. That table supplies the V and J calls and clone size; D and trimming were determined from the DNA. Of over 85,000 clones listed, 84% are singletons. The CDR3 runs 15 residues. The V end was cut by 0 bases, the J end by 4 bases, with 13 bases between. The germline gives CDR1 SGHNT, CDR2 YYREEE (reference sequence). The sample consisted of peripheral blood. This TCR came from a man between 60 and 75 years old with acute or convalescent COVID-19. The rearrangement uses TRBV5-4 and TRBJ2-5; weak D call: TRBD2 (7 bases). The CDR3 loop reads CASSLGGRGGETQYF. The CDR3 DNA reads TGTGCCAGCAGCTTGGGGGGGCGCGGGGGAGAGACCCAGTACTTC.